The T cell receptor beta chain under discussion was sequenced for a study of siplizumab effects on memory and regulatory T cells. The CDR3 sequence is 11 residues long. Germline CDR1 MNHNY, CDR2 SVGAGI (reference sequence). V was pared by 2 bases and J by 8 bases, with 4 bases between. Assay: immunoSEQ multiplex PCR; the TCRdb copy retains only in-frame clones and omits some. Among roughly 100,000 clones listed, 80% to 95% were seen once. Source material: non-Treg CD4+ T cells sorted from blood. The receptor was derived from a human donor in good health. V usage is TRBV6-6 and J usage is TRBJ2-1; no reliable D call. CDR3 loop: CASSYAYEQFF. The CDR3 nucleotides read TGTGCCAGCAGTTACGCGTATGAGCAGTTCTTC.